These 4 T cell receptor beta chains were all obtained from the same sample, sequenced in a study of tumor-infiltrating lymphocytes in primary liver carcinoma. Both RNA and DNA were isolated together from roughly 20-30 mg of bulk tissue that had not been sorted. Starting material of around 490 ng total RNA yielded TCR beta cDNA via a constant-region primer. Three nested multiplex PCR rounds, a slightly modified ARM-PCR method, built the TCR beta libraries. The first two PCR rounds used TRBV1-TRBV30 forward primers with a C-beta reverse primer, about 10 cycles each. MiXCR, applied by TCRdb to the multiplex PCR reads, yields one record per CDR3 protein. The sample includes under 110,000 distinct CDR3 sequences, approximately 70% of them seen just once. Specimen: liver tumor tissue from sampling region 2. Subset here: tumor region T2, inferior pole. All receptors come from a woman aged 55-69 years with primary liver carcinoma and hepatitis B virus infection.

The rearrangement joins TRBV7-9 to TRBJ1-3, with 8 nucleotides matching TRBD1. Per germline, CDR1 SEHNR and CDR2 FQNEAQ (reference sequence). The CDR3 spans 16 residues. With 1 base clipped from V and 2 bases from J, the junction kept 4 bases outside the gene matches. The CDR3 DNA sequence: TGTGCCAGCAGCTTAGGGACAGGGTCAACTGGAAACACCATATATTTT. Encoded protein: CASSLGTGSTGNTIYF.

A word on this clonotype: Mismatch with germline at one junction end may stem from a read error. The chain links TRBV13 to TRBJ2-1; 8 bases map to TRBD2. Per germline, CDR1 PRHDT and CDR2 FYEKMQ (reference sequence). This CDR3 contains 15 residues. The CDR3 DNA is TGCTCCAGCAGCTCAGGTACTAGCGGAAACAATGAGCAGTTCTTC. As protein: CSSSSGTSGNNEQFF.

About this clonotype itself: A read error is possible here, since a much larger clone lies one base away. The V call is TRBV2, the J call TRBJ2-5; no clear D gene. CDR1 is SNHLY and CDR2 is FYNNEI in the germline V gene. The CDR3 sequence is 11 residues long. This CDR3 reads CARSVGETQYF. In nucleotides, the CDR3 is TGTGCCAGGAGTGTGGGGGAGACCCAGTACTTC.

The chain employs TRBV11-3 and TRBJ2-3; D not resolved. The CDR3 is made up of 12 amino acids. Germline loops: CDR1 SGHNT, CDR2 YENEEA. The CDR3 DNA sequence: TGTATCAGCAGCTTAGATGCTGATACGCAGTATTTT. It yields the protein CISSLDADTQYF.